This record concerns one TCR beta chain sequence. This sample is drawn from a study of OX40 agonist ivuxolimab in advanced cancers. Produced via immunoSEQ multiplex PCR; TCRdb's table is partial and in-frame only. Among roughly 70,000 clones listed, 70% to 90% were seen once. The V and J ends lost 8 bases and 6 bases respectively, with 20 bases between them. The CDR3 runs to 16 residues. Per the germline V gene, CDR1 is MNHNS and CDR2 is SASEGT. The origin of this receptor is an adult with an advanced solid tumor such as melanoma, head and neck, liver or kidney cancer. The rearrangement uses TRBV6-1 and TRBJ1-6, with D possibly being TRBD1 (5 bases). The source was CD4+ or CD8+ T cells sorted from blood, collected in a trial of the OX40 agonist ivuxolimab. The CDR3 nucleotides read TGTGCCAGCCGTGGGGGGTGGGGACCTGCTAATTCACCCCTCCACTTT. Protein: CASRGGWGPANSPLHF.